What follows is one TCR beta chain and its context. Its antigen is unknown. This sample was included in a study of yellow fever vaccine responses in identical twins. Study-level results: Twin vaccine T cell responses reportedly seemed partly convergent, partly personalized.

TCRdb itself ran the RT-PCR reads through MiXCR, one entry per CDR3 protein. This table has 3,000 to 4,000 distinct CDR3 sequences, approximately 84% appearing once. The CDR3 runs to 12 residues. Trimming pared 4 bases from V and 7 bases from J, leaving 11 bases between. The V gene's germline CDR1 is LGHDT and CDR2 YNNKEL (reference sequence). The starting material was T cells from blood (PBMCs), unsorted or a sorted subset (not recorded which), obtained before or after yellow fever vaccination (not recorded which). This receptor was identified in a woman aged 18-29 years who received the yellow fever vaccine. This chain connects TRBV3-1 to TRBJ2-7; a possible D gene is TRBD2 (5 bases). CDR3 residues: CASSPGLGEQYF. In DNA form, the CDR3 reads TGTGCCAGCAGCCCGGGGTTGGGTGAGCAGTACTTC.